Listed below are T cell receptor beta chains from one sample, sequenced in a study of cytomegalovirus exposure and HLA in healthy donors. The table came from immunoSEQ multiplex PCR; TCRdb's copy has only in-frame clones and leaves some out. The sample yields around 150,000 clones, 85% to 90% seen once. Input material: PBMCs. The receptors derive from a woman between 18 and 29 years old in good health and CMV-seropositive. The CDR3 runs from the conserved cysteine through the conserved F or W. The D gene is left open where the match is weak. Rows may omit the clone size; those that give it use once, few, many or a size class.

D gene: NA
V gene: TRBV2
J gene: TRBJ1-1
clone size: NA
CDR3 DNA: TGTGCCAGCAGTGAGGGCAGGGGTTCGACTGAAGCTTTCTTT
CDR3 protein: CASSEGRGSTEAFF

D gene: TRBD1
V gene: TRBV11-3
J gene: TRBJ2-7
clone size: NA
CDR3 DNA: TGTGCCAGCAGCTCGTGGGACAGGGCCACCTACGAGCAGTACTTC
CDR3 protein: CASSSWDRATYEQYF

D gene: NA
V gene: TRBV29-1
J gene: TRBJ1-1
clone size: NA
CDR3 DNA: TGCAGCGAGTCTTTTAAGGGGGTAAGAGCTTTCTTT
CDR3 protein: CSESFKGVRAFF

D gene: NA
V gene: TRBV11-3
J gene: TRBJ2-3
clone size: NA
CDR3 DNA: TGTGCCAGCAGACGAGGGAGCAGCACAGATACGCAGTATTTT
CDR3 protein: CASRRGSSTDTQYF

D gene: TRBD1
V gene: TRBV27
J gene: TRBJ1-4
clone size: NA
CDR3 DNA: TGTGCCAGCAGGGACAGGGTCGAAGAAAAACTGTTTTTT
CDR3 protein: CASRDRVEEKLFF

D gene: NA
V gene: TRBV6-1
J gene: TRBJ2-7
clone size: once
CDR3 DNA: TGTGCCAGCAGTGAAGCGTTAGGGGGGGCGAGCTCCTACGAGCAGTACTTC
CDR3 protein: CASSEALGGASSYEQYF

D gene: TRBD2
V gene: TRBV9
J gene: TRBJ2-2
clone size: NA
CDR3 DNA: TGTGCCAGCAGCGTAGGTGGGACCGGGGGGGACTACACCGGGGAGCTGTTTTTT
CDR3 protein: CASSVGGTGGDYTGELFF

D gene: NA
V gene: TRBV1
J gene: TRBJ2-7
clone size: NA
CDR3 DNA: TGCACCAGCAGCCAAGTATCTAGCGCATCTTACGAGCAGTACTTC
CDR3 protein: CTSSQVSSASYEQYF

D gene: TRBD2
V gene: TRBV11-3
J gene: TRBJ2-3
clone size: NA
CDR3 DNA: TGTGCCAGCAGCCACAGCAGGACTAGCGGGAGTCTACTCACAGATACGCAGTATTTT
CDR3 protein: CASSHSRTSGSLLTDTQYF

D gene: NA
V gene: TRBV19
J gene: TRBJ2-1
clone size: NA
CDR3 DNA: TGTGCCAGTAGTATACCTTACGGGACAAACAATGAGCAGTTCTTC
CDR3 protein: CASSIPYGTNNEQFF

D gene: TRBD1
V gene: TRBV9
J gene: TRBJ1-1
clone size: NA
CDR3 DNA: TGTGCCAGCAGCGGGGCCGGGACAGGGGTGAACACTGAAGCTTTCTTT
CDR3 protein: CASSGAGTGVNTEAFF

D gene: NA
V gene: TRBV7-3
J gene: TRBJ2-7
clone size: NA
CDR3 DNA: TGTGCCAGCAGCCCCCCAGGGTCGACAGGCGCCTACGAGCAGTACTTC
CDR3 protein: CASSPPGSTGAYEQYF

D gene: TRBD1
V gene: TRBV27
J gene: TRBJ2-5
clone size: NA
CDR3 DNA: TGTGCCAGCGCGATTCAGGGGGCAGGGGAGACCCAGTACTTC
CDR3 protein: CASAIQGAGETQYF

D gene: NA
V gene: TRBV19
J gene: TRBJ2-3
clone size: NA
CDR3 DNA: TGTGCCAGTAGTCCAGGAATAGGGGGTAGCACAGATACGCAGTATTTT
CDR3 protein: CASSPGIGGSTDTQYF

D gene: NA
V gene: TRBV5-5
J gene: TRBJ2-7
clone size: NA
CDR3 DNA: TGTGCCAGCAGCCCTGGACACTACGAGCAGTACTTC
CDR3 protein: CASSPGHYEQYF

D gene: TRBD2
V gene: TRBV7-3
J gene: TRBJ2-1
clone size: NA
CDR3 DNA: TGTGCCAGCAGCCTATCCGGGACTAGTAACAATGAGCAGTTCTTC
CDR3 protein: CASSLSGTSNNEQFF

D gene: NA
V gene: TRBV6-8
J gene: TRBJ2-1
clone size: NA
CDR3 DNA: TGTGCCAGCTCCCTTCGGCCCGCGGGCTACAATGAGCAGTTCTTC
CDR3 protein: CASSLRPAGYNEQFF

D gene: NA
V gene: TRBV9
J gene: TRBJ2-3
clone size: NA
CDR3 DNA: TGTGCCAGCAGCCCCTGGGCCGGAGGTGGCACAGATACGCAGTATTTT
CDR3 protein: CASSPWAGGGTDTQYF